The next 17 T cell receptor beta chains were all read from a single sample in a study of blood T cell repertoires in COVID-19. Repertoires were generated with immunoSEQ multiplex PCR, while TCRdb's copy carries only in-frame clones and drops some. The table lists some 87,000 clones, roughly four fifths of them singletons. The sequencing input was peripheral blood. These receptors originate from a human donor in a cohort sampled during active COVID-19.

This chain joins TRBV15 and TRBJ1-4; no clear D. This CDR3 spans 16 amino acids. Trimming removed 0 bases from V and 0 bases from J, with 8 bases in between. Germline lookup yields CDR1 LNHNV and CDR2 YYDKDF (reference sequence). CDR3 residues: CATSRDLFATNEKLFF. CDR3 sequence (DNA): TGTGCCACCAGCAGAGATCTGTTTGCAACTAATGAAAAACTGTTTTTT.

The chain recombines TRBV6-5 with TRBJ1-2; D possibly corresponds to TRBD1 (5 bases). The CDR3 is made up of 14 amino acids. V was shortened by 5 bases and J by 5 bases, with 15 bases between the two germline ends. Germline CDR1 is MNHEY and CDR2 is SVGAGI. The DNA for the CDR3 is TGTGCCAGCAGTCCCCAGGCAGGGCCTTATGGCTACACCTTC. This codes for CASSPQAGPYGYTF.

CDR3 coding DNA: TGTGCCAGCAGTCGACAGGGGCTGGGTCAAGAGACCCAGTACTTC. This codes for CASSRQGLGQETQYF. The rearrangement uses TRBV3-1 (or the pseudogene TRBV3-2) and TRBJ2-5; 8 nucleotides line up with TRBD1. This CDR3 comprises 15 residues. After removal of 6 bases from V and 2 bases from J, the junction contained 8 bases not matched to a gene. The V gene's germline CDR1 is LGHDT and CDR2 YNNKEL (reference sequence).

This rearrangement joins TRBV28 to TRBJ2-7; maybe TRBD1 (5 bases). The germline V gene has CDR1 MDHEN and CDR2 SYDVKM. This CDR3 is 15 amino acids long. The germline V and J ends were trimmed by 5 bases and 2 bases, with 16 bases remaining between them. The CDR3 sequence is CASSTISTATYEQYF. In nucleotides, the CDR3 is TGTGCCAGCAGTACCATTTCGACAGCCACCTACGAGCAGTACTTC.

V is TRBV5-4 and J is TRBJ2-1; possibly TRBD2 for D (6 bases). This CDR3 spans 15 amino acids. Looked up from germline, CDR1 is SGHNT and CDR2 is YYREEE (reference sequence). V was pared by 0 bases and J by 1 base, with 8 bases between. The CDR3 DNA follows: TGTGCCAGCAGCTTGGACCGGGGGTCCTACAATGAGCAGTTCTTC. Protein: CASSLDRGSYNEQFF.

The chain uses TRBV27 and TRBJ2-5; 8 nucleotides line up with TRBD2. Germline CDR1 is MNHEY and CDR2 is SMNVEV (reference sequence). The CDR3 has 17 residues. V lost 1 base and J lost 4; bases outside the gene matches: 11. DNA for the CDR3: TGTGCCAGCAGTTTATTGTCGGGAGGGACGTGGGGAGAGACCCAGTACTTC. It encodes CASSLLSGGTWGETQYF.

The rearrangement uses TRBV7-9 and TRBJ2-1; TRBD2 matches at 16 bases. Germline V gene sequence: CDR1 SEHNR, CDR2 FQNEAQ (reference sequence). V dropped 4 bases and J dropped 6; count of bases not matched to a gene: 3. This CDR3 spans 16 amino acids. The CDR3 here is CASSSGLAGGPNEQFF. The CDR3 DNA reads as TGTGCCAGCAGCTCGGGACTAGCGGGGGGGCCCAATGAGCAGTTCTTC.

Only one count was recorded for this clone. Written as DNA, the CDR3 is TGTGCCAGCACCCAGGACAGGGGACAGCCCCAGCATTTT. It yields the protein CASTQDRGQPQHF. The chain is built from TRBV7-2 and TRBJ1-5, with 9 bases matching TRBD1. CDR3 length: 13 amino acids. V lost 7 bases to trimming and J lost 7 bases; unmatched junction nucleotides: 5. Germline CDR1 SGHTA, CDR2 FQGNSA.

The V and J genes are TRBV6-7 and TRBJ1-2; the D gene is possibly TRBD1 (5 bases). TRBV6-7 is given ORF status, its function remaining uncertain. V was cut by 4 bases and J by 0 bases, with 12 bases left in between. The CDR3 runs to 15 residues. The CDR3 sequence is CASSSLGDTNYGYTF. The CDR3 nucleotides are TGTGCCAGCAGTTCCTTAGGGGATACTAACTATGGCTACACCTTC.

Remarks on this clone: Other nucleotide sequences from this sample produce the same CDR3. The CDR3 DNA follows: TGTGCCAGCAGCTTAGAACTGTATCAGCCCCAGCATTTT. Translated: CASSLELYQPQHF. This chain connects TRBV7-8 to TRBJ1-5, with no clear D. Per germline, CDR1 SGHVS and CDR2 FQNEAQ. The length of the CDR3 is 13 residues. Trimming left V 1 base short and J 5 bases short, with 6 bases between. Variable domain in full (rest from reference TRBV7-8 and TRBJ1-5): GAGVSQSPRYKVAKRGQDVALRCDPISGHVSLFWYQQALGQGPEFLTYFQNEAQLDKSGLPSDRFFAERPEGSVSTLKIQRTQQEDSAVYLCASSLELYQPQHFGDGTRLSIL.

Turning to this clone: Other DNA sequences in the sample encode the same CDR3. V usage is TRBV5-1 and J usage is TRBJ1-2; D is possibly TRBD1 (6 bases). V was shortened by 4 bases and J by 2 bases, with 15 bases between the two germline ends. The CDR3 spans 15 residues. CDR1 is SGHRS, CDR2 YFSETQ, per germline. The CDR3 is CASSPQGQGNYGYTF. The CDR3 nucleotides are TGCGCCAGCAGCCCCCAGGGACAAGGGAACTATGGCTACACCTTC.

The chain links TRBV3-1 (or the pseudogene TRBV3-2) to TRBJ2-7, with a tentative D call TRBD2 (5 bases). CDR1 and CDR2 (germline): LGHDT, YNNKEL (reference sequence). Trimming pared 6 bases from V and 3 bases from J, leaving 12 bases between. The CDR3 consists of 13 residues. The CDR3 protein is CASSRGPDYEQYF. In DNA form, the CDR3 reads TGTGCCAGCAGTCGAGGGCCCGACTACGAGCAGTACTTC.

This chain links TRBV6-5 with TRBJ2-7; no definite D call. V was pared by 4 bases and J by 6 bases, with 19 bases between. The germline V gene encodes CDR1 MNHEY and CDR2 SVGAGI. The CDR3 covers 15 residues. The CDR3: CASSSPHQRFGEQYF. The CDR3 coding sequence is TGTGCCAGCAGTTCCCCCCACCAGAGGTTCGGCGAGCAGTACTTC.

The chain joins TRBV5-1 to TRBJ2-3, with 8 bases aligning to TRBD2. Looked up from germline, CDR1 is SGHRS and CDR2 is YFSETQ. The ends lost 2 bases at V and 3 bases at J; junction bases unmatched: 5. CDR3 length: 15 amino acids. The CDR3 sequence: CASSFRGGGTDTQYF. CDR3 bases: TGCGCCAGCAGCTTTCGGGGGGGAGGAACAGATACGCAGTATTTT.

This rearrangement joins TRBV11-2 to TRBJ1-2, with D possibly matching TRBD1 (5 bases). The ends were cut back, 3 bases at V and 5 bases at J, with 19 bases in the middle. This CDR3 is built from 16 residues. CDR1 and CDR2 from the germline V gene are SGHAT and FQNNGV. The DNA of the CDR3 is TGTGCCAGCAGCTTGCTGGGGCTCCCCTACCTATATGGCTACACCTTC. Its translation is CASSLLGLPYLYGYTF.

The chain is built from TRBV5-6 and TRBJ1-3; a possible D gene is TRBD1 (5 bases). The length of the CDR3 is 15 residues. Germline values: CDR1 SGHDT, CDR2 YYEEEE. V was pared by 4 bases and J by 0 bases, with 11 bases between. CDR3 residues: CASSGTDSSGNTIYF. CDR3 sequence (DNA): TGTGCCAGCAGCGGGACTGACTCCTCTGGAAACACCATATATTTT.

The CDR3 DNA sequence: TGTGCCAGCAGCTCCAGACTAGCGGTTAGCACAGATACGCAGTATTTT. Its protein product is CASSSRLAVSTDTQYF. This chain connects TRBV9 to TRBJ2-3; 9 bases match TRBD2. This CDR3 is built from 16 residues. The ends lost 4 bases at V and 0 bases at J; junction bases unmatched: 6. Germline CDR1 is SGDLS and CDR2 is YYNGEE.